A single sample is the source of the 15 T cell receptor beta chains below, sequenced in a study of cytomegalovirus exposure and HLA in healthy donors. Only in-frame clones appear in the TCRdb table, and some are missing; sequencing was by immunoSEQ multiplex PCR. Of 170,000 or so clones in the sample, around 82% were seen once. The material sequenced was PBMCs. The receptors come from a young woman in good health and CMV-seropositive.

CDR3 in amino acids: CASSLAGRTYNEQFF. The CDR3 nucleotides are TGTGCCAGCAGCTTAGCAGGCCGAACCTACAATGAGCAGTTCTTC. V is TRBV11-2 and J is TRBJ2-1; no clear D. Germline CDR1 is SGHAT and CDR2 is FQNNGV. CDR3 length equals 15 residues. V was trimmed by 1 base and J by 2 bases, leaving 9 bases between them.

The chain has TRBV28 and TRBJ1-1; no clear D gene. The CDR3 is made up of 12 amino acids. CDR1 is MDHEN and CDR2 is SYDVKM in the germline V gene. V lost 8 bases to trimming and J lost 8 bases, with 15 bases between them. CDR3 sequence reads: CASSLLRGEAFF. The DNA for the CDR3 is TGTGCCAGCTCCTTGCTGCGGGGAGAAGCTTTCTTT.

V is TRBV4-1 and J is TRBJ2-5; 10 bases fit TRBD2. The CDR3 length is 15 residues. V shed 2 bases, J shed 4 bases, and the junction held 4 bases outside the gene matches. Germline assignment: CDR1 MGHRA and CDR2 YSYEKL. CDR3 sequence reads: CASSQRVAGGETQYF. The CDR3 coding sequence is TGCGCCAGCAGCCAACGGGTAGCGGGGGGAGAGACCCAGTACTTC.

The gene calls are TRBV11-2 and TRBJ1-1; D perhaps matches TRBD1 (5 bases). CDR1 is SGHAT, CDR2 FQNNGV, per germline. This CDR3 is 19 amino acids long. Trimming took off 5 bases at V and 3 bases at J, with 28 bases between the two ends. The CDR3 DNA reads TGTGCCAGCAGCGAACTGTCCATAGGGACTTGGGAAAAATACACTGAAGCTTTCTTT. It is translated as CASSELSIGTWEKYTEAFF.

The rearrangement joins TRBV9 to TRBJ2-3, with 9 bases identical to TRBD2. The CDR3 length is 15 residues. Germline V gene sequence: CDR1 SGDLS, CDR2 YYNGEE. The junction had 7 bases not matched to a gene; V was cut back by 3 bases and J by 5 bases. Written as DNA, the CDR3 is TGTGCCAGCAGCGCCGCGGGACTAGCCGTAGATACGCAGTATTTT. It encodes CASSAAGLAVDTQYF.

The J gene is TRBJ2-5, the V gene TRBV2; TRBD2 might be the D (6 bases). Between the trimmed V and J ends, which lost 8 bases and 4 bases, there was a span of 11 bases. The CDR3 is made up of 12 amino acids. Germline V CDR1 and CDR2: SNHLY, FYNNEI. The CDR3 is CASGGAGETQYF. The CDR3 coding sequence is TGTGCCAGCGGCGGGGCCGGAGAGACCCAGTACTTC.

The J gene is TRBJ1-1, the V gene TRBV19, with D possibly matching TRBD1 (6 bases). V gave up 6 bases and J gave up 5 bases, with 16 bases separating them. CDR3 size: 14 residues. Per the germline V gene, CDR1 is LNHDA and CDR2 is SQIVND (reference sequence). For the CDR3, the DNA is TGTGCCAGTAGCGAGGGGGTCCTGGGAACTGAAGCTTTCTTT. It codes for CASSEGVLGTEAFF.

The J gene is TRBJ1-1, the V gene TRBV18; 10 bases agree with TRBD1. The CDR3 has 18 amino acids. The junction had 12 bases not matched to a gene; V was cut back by 4 bases and J by 1 base. Germline V CDR1 and CDR2: KGHSH, LQKENI. The CDR3, as DNA: TGTGCCAGCTCACAACGAAATGACAGGGGGCTTAGGAACACTGAAGCTTTCTTT. Translation: CASSQRNDRGLRNTEAFF.

The chain links TRBV2 to TRBJ2-5, with no clear D. The germline gives CDR1 SNHLY, CDR2 FYNNEI. V was pared by 4 bases and J by 5 bases, with 14 bases between. This CDR3 is 14 amino acids long. CDR3 loop: CASSGSPLPETQYF. Here the CDR3 DNA reads TGTGCCAGCAGTGGGAGCCCCCTCCCGGAGACCCAGTACTTC.

The J gene is TRBJ1-5, the V gene TRBV19; D unclear. The CDR3 length is 16 residues. V shed 3 bases and J shed 2 bases, with 14 bases lying between them. Looked up from germline, CDR1 is LNHDA and CDR2 is SQIVND (reference sequence). The CDR3 DNA follows: TGTGCCAGTAGTATCCGTCCGGGAATAGGCAATCAGCCCCAGCATTTT. Its translation is CASSIRPGIGNQPQHF.

The CDR3: CASSRDTYNEQFF. CDR3 DNA: TGCGCCAGCAGTCGGGACACTTACAATGAGCAGTTCTTC. The rearrangement uses TRBV10-2 and TRBJ2-1; D might be TRBD1 (6 bases). Per germline, CDR1 WSHSY and CDR2 SAAADI. V shed 5 bases and J shed 4 bases, with 9 bases lying between them. The CDR3 is 13 residues long.

CDR3: CASRPTGSSSYNSPLHF. CDR3 in DNA: TGTGCCAGCAGGCCGACAGGGAGTAGCTCCTATAATTCACCCCTCCACTTT. The chain recombines TRBV2 with TRBJ1-6, with 7 positions matching TRBD1. Germline V CDR1 and CDR2: SNHLY, FYNNEI. J was trimmed by 0 bases and V by 6 bases; bases with no gene match: 8. This CDR3 is 17 amino acids long.

The chain links TRBV20-1 to TRBJ1-5; 9 nucleotides line up with TRBD1. V was clipped by 5 bases and J by 11 bases; unmatched bases: 4. The CDR3 length is 11 residues. Germline-derived CDR1 and CDR2 are DFQATT and SNEGSKA (reference sequence). CDR3 region: CSAGGDRAQHF. The CDR3 DNA sequence: TGCAGTGCTGGCGGGGACAGGGCCCAGCATTTT.

The rearrangement uses TRBV5-1 and TRBJ1-1, with a tentative D call TRBD1 (5 bases). This CDR3 contains 13 residues. Trimming removed 5 bases from V and 2 bases from J, with 10 bases in between. Looked up from germline, CDR1 is SGHRS and CDR2 is YFSETQ. CDR3 region: CASSVTVNTEAFF. The CDR3 DNA sequence: TGCGCCAGCAGTGTGACAGTCAACACTGAAGCTTTCTTT.

This chain joins TRBV2 and TRBJ2-3; D may be TRBD2 (5 bases). Between the trimmed V and J ends, which lost 4 bases and 6 bases, there was a span of 8 bases. This CDR3 contains 12 residues. The V gene's germline CDR1 is SNHLY and CDR2 FYNNEI. The CDR3 reads CASSGVADTQYF. CDR3 nucleotides: TGTGCCAGCAGTGGGGTAGCGGATACGCAGTATTTT.